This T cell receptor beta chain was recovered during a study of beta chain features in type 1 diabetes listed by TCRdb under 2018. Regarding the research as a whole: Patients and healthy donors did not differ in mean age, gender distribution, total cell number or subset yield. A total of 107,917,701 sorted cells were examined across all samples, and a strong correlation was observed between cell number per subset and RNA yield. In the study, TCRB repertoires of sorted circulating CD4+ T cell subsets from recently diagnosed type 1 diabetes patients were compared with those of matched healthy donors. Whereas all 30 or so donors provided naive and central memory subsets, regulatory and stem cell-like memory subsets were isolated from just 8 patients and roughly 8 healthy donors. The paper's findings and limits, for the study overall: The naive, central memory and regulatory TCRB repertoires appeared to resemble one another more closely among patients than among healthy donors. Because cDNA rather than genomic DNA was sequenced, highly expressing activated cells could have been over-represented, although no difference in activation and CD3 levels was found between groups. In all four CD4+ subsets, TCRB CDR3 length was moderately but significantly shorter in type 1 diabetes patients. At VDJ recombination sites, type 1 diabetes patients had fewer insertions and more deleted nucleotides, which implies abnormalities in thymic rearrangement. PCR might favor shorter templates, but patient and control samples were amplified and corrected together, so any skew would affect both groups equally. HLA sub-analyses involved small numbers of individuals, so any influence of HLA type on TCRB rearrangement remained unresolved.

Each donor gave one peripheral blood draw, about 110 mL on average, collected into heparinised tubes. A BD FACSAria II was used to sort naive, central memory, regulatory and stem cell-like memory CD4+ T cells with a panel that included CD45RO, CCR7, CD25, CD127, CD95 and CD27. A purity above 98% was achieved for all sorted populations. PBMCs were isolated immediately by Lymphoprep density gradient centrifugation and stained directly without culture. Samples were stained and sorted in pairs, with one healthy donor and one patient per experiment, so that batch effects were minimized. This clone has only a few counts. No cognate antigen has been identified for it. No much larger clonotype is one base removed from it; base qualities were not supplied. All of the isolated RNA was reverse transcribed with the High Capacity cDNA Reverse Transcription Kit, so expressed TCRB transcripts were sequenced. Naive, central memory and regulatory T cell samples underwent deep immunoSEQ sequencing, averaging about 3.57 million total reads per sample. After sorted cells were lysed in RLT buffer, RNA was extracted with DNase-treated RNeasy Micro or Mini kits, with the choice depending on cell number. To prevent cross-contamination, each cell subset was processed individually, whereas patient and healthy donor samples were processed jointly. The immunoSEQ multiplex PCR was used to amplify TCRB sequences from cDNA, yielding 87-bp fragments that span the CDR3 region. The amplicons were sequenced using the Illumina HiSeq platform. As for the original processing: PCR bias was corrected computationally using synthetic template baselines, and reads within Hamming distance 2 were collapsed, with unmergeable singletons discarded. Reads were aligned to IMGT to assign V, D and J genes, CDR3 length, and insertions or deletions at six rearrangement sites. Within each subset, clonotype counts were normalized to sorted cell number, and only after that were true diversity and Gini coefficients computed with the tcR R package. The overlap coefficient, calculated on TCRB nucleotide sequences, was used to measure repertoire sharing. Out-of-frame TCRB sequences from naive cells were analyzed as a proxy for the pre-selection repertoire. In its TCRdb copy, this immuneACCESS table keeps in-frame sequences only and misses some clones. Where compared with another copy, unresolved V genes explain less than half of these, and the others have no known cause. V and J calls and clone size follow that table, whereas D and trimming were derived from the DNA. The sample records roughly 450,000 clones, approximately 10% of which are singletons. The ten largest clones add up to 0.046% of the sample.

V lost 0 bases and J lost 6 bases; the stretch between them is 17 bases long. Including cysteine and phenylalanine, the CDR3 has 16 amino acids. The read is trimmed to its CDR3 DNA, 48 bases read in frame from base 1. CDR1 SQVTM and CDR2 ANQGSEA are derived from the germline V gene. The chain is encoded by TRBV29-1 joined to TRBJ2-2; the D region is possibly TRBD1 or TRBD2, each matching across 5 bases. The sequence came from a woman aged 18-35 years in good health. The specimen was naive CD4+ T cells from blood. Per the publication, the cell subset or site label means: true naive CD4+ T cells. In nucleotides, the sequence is TGCAGCGTTGAAGAAGAAGGGACCAAGTGGTCCGGGGAGCTGTTTTTT. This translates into CSVEEEGTKWSGELFF.